The rows below give T cell receptor beta chains drawn from one sample of a study of blood T cell repertoires in COVID-19. Clones were sequenced by immunoSEQ multiplex PCR, and TCRdb holds only the in-frame ones, with some missing. The sample has approximately 390,000 clones, approximately 89% seen once. The sample consisted of peripheral blood. The source of these receptors is an older woman with COVID-19, enrolled during active disease. Both conserved end residues are part of each CDR3. D genes are given only for firm matches. Clone sizes are given selectively: once, few, many, or a class where the clone is expanded.

V gene,J gene,D gene,clone size,CDR3 DNA,CDR3 protein
TRBV7-9,TRBJ1-1,.,.,TGTGCCAGCAGCCTAATTCAGGTTGGTGAAGCTTTCTTT,CASSLIQVGEAFF
TRBV18,TRBJ2-1,TRBD2,.,TGTGCCAGCTCACCACCGGGACTAGCGGGGGCTTACAATGAGCAGTTCTTC,CASSPPGLAGAYNEQFF
TRBV9,TRBJ1-4,.,.,TGTGCCAGCAGCCGATTAGACAGTCATAATGAAAAACTGTTTTTT,CASSRLDSHNEKLFF
TRBV6-6,TRBJ2-7,TRBD1,.,TGTGCCAGCAGTTACTCAGGGACAGGGAGCTCCTACGAGCAGTACTTC,CASSYSGTGSSYEQYF
TRBV4-1,TRBJ2-7,.,once,TGCGCCAGCAGCCAAAGCGCGAGCGGCTACTCCTACGAGCAGTACTTC,CASSQSASGYSYEQYF
TRBV18,TRBJ1-5,TRBD1,.,TGTGCCAGCTCACTTACCGGGACAGAAGATCAGCCCCAGCATTTT,CASSLTGTEDQPQHF
TRBV19,TRBJ2-1,TRBD1,.,TGTGCCAGTACTCCACCGGGACAGGGGAGCAATGAGCAGTTCTTC,CASTPPGQGSNEQFF
TRBV29-1,TRBJ2-3,TRBD2,once,TGCAGCGTTTTAATAGCGGGGGGTTCAGATACGCAGTATTTT,CSVLIAGGSDTQYF
TRBV4-1,TRBJ1-5,TRBD1,.,TGCGCCAGCAGACATAAGTCGACAGGGGAGGAGCCCCAGCATTTT,CASRHKSTGEEPQHF
TRBV11-3,TRBJ2-2,TRBD2,.,TGTGCCAGCAGCCCGCGGGGGACCGGGGAGCTGTTTTTT,CASSPRGTGELFF
TRBV5-1,TRBJ1-4,.,.,TGCGCCAGCAGCCCGCGGGCAGATAATGAAAAACTGTTTTTT,CASSPRADNEKLFF
TRBV29-1,TRBJ2-5,.,.,TGCAGCGTTGGAACAGGATACGAGACCCAGTACTTC,CSVGTGYETQYF
TRBV28,TRBJ1-2,TRBD1,.,TGTGCCAGCAGTAGGGGGCAGTCTTTGGGAGGCTACACCTTC,CASSRGQSLGGYTF
TRBV5-1,TRBJ2-7,TRBD2,.,TGCGCCAGCAGCTTGACTAGCGGGACTACCTACGAGCAGTACTTC,CASSLTSGTTYEQYF
TRBV7-9,TRBJ1-1,.,.,TGTGCCAGCAGCCTCATGATCTCGGGGGGCACTGAAGCTTTCTTT,CASSLMISGGTEAFF
TRBV12-3/TRBV12-4,TRBJ2-7,.,.,TGTGCCAGCAGCCTCAAGCCCTTCTACGAGCAGTACTTC,CASSLKPFYEQYF
TRBV9,TRBJ2-1,.,.,TGTGCCAGCAGCGTAGTGCCGGGGTTATGGAATGAGCAGTTCTTC,CASSVVPGLWNEQFF
TRBV14,TRBJ2-3,TRBD1,.,TGTGCCAGCAGCCATCGACGGGGACAGGGTACAGAAGATACGCAGTATTTT,CASSHRRGQGTEDTQYF
TRBV6-4,TRBJ2-1,.,.,TGTGCCAGCAGTGAACAGCTTTACAATGAGCAGTTCTTC,CASSEQLYNEQFF
TRBV5-8,TRBJ2-5,.,.,TGTGCCAGCAGCGCAACCTGGACAGAGGATCGAGAGACCCAGTACTTC,CASSATWTEDRETQYF
TRBV6-5,TRBJ1-4,.,.,TGTGCCAGCAAGGCCGGGTCGAATTATAATGAAAAACTGTTTTTT,CASKAGSNYNEKLFF
TRBV6-6,TRBJ1-5,.,few,TGTGCCAGCAGCCCCCCGGGTAGGAGCAATCAGCCCCAGCATTTT,CASSPPGRSNQPQHF
TRBV5-5,TRBJ1-1,TRBD1,.,TGTGCCAGCAGCTTAGAGGGACAGGGCTACACTGAAGCTTTCTTT,CASSLEGQGYTEAFF
TRBV7-8,TRBJ1-2,.,few,TGTGCCAGCAGCTCCGAGGGAAGGCACTATGGCTACACCTTC,CASSSEGRHYGYTF
TRBV27,TRBJ1-2,TRBD1,.,TGTGCCAGCAGTAAGTCCGGGACAGGGAGTTCGGGCTATGGCTACACCTTC,CASSKSGTGSSGYGYTF
TRBV5-5,TRBJ1-1,.,few,TGTGCCAGCAGCCGCCAGGCAGCAGTTGAAGCTTTCTTT,CASSRQAAVEAFF
TRBV18,TRBJ2-5,.,.,TGTGCCAGCTCACCAAGGCGGGGCGAGACCCAGTACTTC,CASSPRRGETQYF
TRBV27,TRBJ2-3,TRBD2,.,TGTGCCAGCAGGCGGCTAGCGGGGGGGCCGGTGGATACGCAGTATTTT,CASRRLAGGPVDTQYF
TRBV5-4,TRBJ2-1,TRBD2,.,TGTGCCAGCAGCTCCGGGGGGTCCTCCGTTAGAGAGCAGTTCTTC,CASSSGGSSVREQFF
TRBV15,TRBJ1-2,.,.,TGTGCCACCAGCAGCCAGCGGATGATGGACTACACCTTC,CATSSQRMMDYTF
TRBV7-3,TRBJ2-7,.,once,TGTGCCAGCAGTTACTTCCCCTACGAGCAGTACTTC,CASSYFPYEQYF
TRBV28,TRBJ1-2,TRBD1,.,TGTGCCAGCAGAGACAGGGGGATACAGACCTTC,CASRDRGIQTF
TRBV6-5,TRBJ2-3,TRBD2,.,TGTGCCAGCAGTACTAGCGGGGTGAATACAGATACGCAGTATTTT,CASSTSGVNTDTQYF
TRBV3-1/TRBV3-2,TRBJ2-2,.,.,TGTGCCAGCAGCCAAGGGAGGGTAAGGACCGGGGAGCTGTTTTTT,CASSQGRVRTGELFF
TRBV28,TRBJ1-2,TRBD1,.,TGTGCCAGCAGCCCACCCCGGACAGGGGGCATAAACTATGGCTACACCTTC,CASSPPRTGGINYGYTF
TRBV2,TRBJ2-1,.,.,TGTGCCAGCAGTGAGCGGGAACCCAACTACAATGAGCAGTTCTTC,CASSEREPNYNEQFF
TRBV7-2,TRBJ1-1,.,.,TGTGCCAGCAGCTTGACAGTTATGAACACTGAAGCTTTCTTT,CASSLTVMNTEAFF
TRBV2,TRBJ2-7,TRBD2,.,TGTGCCAGCAGTTACTCTAGCGGGGGAACCTACGAGCAGTACTTC,CASSYSSGGTYEQYF
TRBV3-1/TRBV3-2,TRBJ1-2,.,.,TGTGCCAGCAGCTTTTGGACGGGGAACTATGGCTACACCTTC,CASSFWTGNYGYTF
TRBV27,TRBJ2-7,TRBD2,few,TGTGCCAGCAGCAGAGCGGGGAGTTCCTACGAGCAGTACTTC,CASSRAGSSYEQYF
TRBV4-2,TRBJ2-7,.,.,TGTGCCAGCAGCCAAGATCCGCCAGGTACCAACTACGAGCAGTACTTC,CASSQDPPGTNYEQYF
TRBV7-9,TRBJ2-5,TRBD2,.,TGTGCCAGCAGCCGGACTAGCGGGGGCCAAGAGACCCAGTACTTC,CASSRTSGGQETQYF
TRBV5-1,TRBJ2-3,.,.,TGCGCCAGCAGCACCGGGGGGCGTACAGATACGCAGTATTTT,CASSTGGRTDTQYF
TRBV19,TRBJ2-4,TRBD1,.,TGTGCCAGTAGCCATCAGGGGGCCGCTGGCGGCAAAAACATTCAGTACTTC,CASSHQGAAGGKNIQYF
TRBV25-1,TRBJ1-4,TRBD1,.,TGTGCCAGCAGTTGGCCGGGACAGAATAATGAAAAACTGTTTTTT,CASSWPGQNNEKLFF
TRBV27,TRBJ2-1,.,.,TGTGCCAGCAGTTTATCTAGATGGGGTCAGGCGGGGAGCTCCTACAATGAGCAGTTCTTC,CASSLSRWGQAGSSYNEQFF
TRBV5-1,TRBJ2-2,.,.,TGCGCCAGCAGCCCGGACACGAACACCGGGGAGCTGTTTTTT,CASSPDTNTGELFF
TRBV9,TRBJ2-7,.,.,TGTGCCAGCAGCGTAGGTTGGACAGCCTCCTACGAGCAGTACTTC,CASSVGWTASYEQYF
TRBV11-2,TRBJ2-7,.,.,TGTGCCAGCAGCCCCGGCGGGGATCGGAGCTACGAGCAGTACTTC,CASSPGGDRSYEQYF
TRBV5-1,TRBJ1-1,.,.,TGCGCCAGCAGCCCAGGGACATTGAACACTGAAGCTTTCTTT,CASSPGTLNTEAFF
TRBV7-3,TRBJ2-5,.,.,TGTGCCAGCAGCGAAACCGCGGGACAGCAAGAGACCCAGTACTTC,CASSETAGQQETQYF
TRBV18,TRBJ1-3,TRBD1,.,TGTGCCAGCTCACCACTCGGGACAGGGGTTGGACACACCATATATTTT,CASSPLGTGVGHTIYF
TRBV6-6,TRBJ2-7,.,.,TGTGCCAGCAAGCCGACAGTAGCCTACGAGCAGTACTTC,CASKPTVAYEQYF
TRBV4-1,TRBJ1-2,.,.,TGCGCCAGCAGCCAAGATCCCGGAGCTAACTATGGCTACACCTTC,CASSQDPGANYGYTF